The clone carrying this T cell receptor beta chain was recorded at least ten times. Germline CDR1 MDHEN, CDR2 SYDVKM. The CDR3 is 15 residues long. Trimming pared 1 base from V and 7 bases from J, leaving 16 bases between. The time point was: persistent/refractory GD, antithyroid drugs over 5 years with positive TRAb. PBMC-extracted RNA yielded the TCR library. The source of the sample is a study of regulatory T cells in long-lasting Graves disease. Construction of the TCR beta libraries employed iRepertoire HTBI primers in conjunction with Arm-PCR of CDR3 regions. MiXCR, run by TCRdb on the multiplex PCR reads, gives a single entry per CDR3 protein. In the table there are 650,000 to 850,000 distinct CDR3 sequences, around 32% of which are singletons.

The sequencing here drew on peripheral blood mononuclear cells (PBMCs), taken when the disease was refractory, from a patient treated with antithyroid drugs. V is TRBV28 and J is TRBJ1-2, with D tentatively TRBD1 (5 bases). The sequence came from a female donor with Graves disease. The CDR3 coding sequence is TGTGCCAGCAGTTTATACGCAGGGCGGACTGGTGGCTACACCTTC. Translating gives CASSLYAGRTGGYTF.